This is a list of T cell receptor beta chains from one sample in a study of STAT5B mutations in CD4+ large granular lymphocyte leukemia. Profiling relied on immunoSEQ multiplex PCR, and the TCRdb table lists in-frame clones only, not all of them. The sample contains roughly 36,000 clones, more than 55% of which appear only once. The sequenced sample consisted of CD4+ T cells from blood buffy coats. The source is a human donor in good health. CDR3s include the opening cysteine and the closing phenylalanine or tryptophan. The order of the fields is V gene, clone size, D gene, J gene, CDR3 protein, CDR3 DNA. A D gene is named only where the DNA matches it firmly. Clone sizes are given selectively: once, few, many, or a class where the clone is expanded.

V: TRBV5-1
size: -
D: -
J: TRBJ2-1
CDR3: CASNLTDGGLLRNEQFF
DNA: TGCGCCAGCAACCTGACTGATGGGGGCCTACTACGGAATGAGCAGTTCTTC

V: TRBV19
size: few
D: TRBD1
J: TRBJ2-7
CDR3: CASSRVQGASGAYEQYF
DNA: TGTGCCAGTAGTCGGGTCCAGGGGGCGAGTGGAGCCTACGAGCAGTACTTC

V: TRBV30
size: -
D: -
J: TRBJ1-3
CDR3: CAGGQIQGNTIYF
DNA: TGTGCCGGTGGACAGATTCAGGGAAACACCATATATTTT

V: TRBV7-9
size: -
D: -
J: TRBJ2-5
CDR3: CASSVGAGFGTQYF
DNA: TGTGCCAGCAGCGTGGGCGCAGGGTTTGGGACCCAGTACTTC

V: TRBV27
size: -
D: -
J: TRBJ2-7
CDR3: CASRSGSMYEQYF
DNA: TGTGCCAGCAGGTCAGGTTCTATGTACGAGCAGTACTTC

V: TRBV7-2
size: -
D: -
J: TRBJ2-2
CDR3: CASSLFGTGELFF
DNA: TGTGCCAGCAGCTTATTCGGGACCGGGGAGCTGTTTTTT

V: TRBV4-2
size: -
D: -
J: TRBJ1-1
CDR3: CASSQAFLQGSEAFF
DNA: TGTGCCAGCAGCCAGGCGTTTTTACAGGGTTCTGAAGCTTTCTTT

V: TRBV27
size: -
D: -
J: TRBJ1-2
CDR3: CASSLEPGSYGYTF
DNA: TGTGCCAGCAGTTTAGAGCCCGGCAGCTATGGCTACACCTTC

V: TRBV7-2
size: -
D: -
J: TRBJ1-2
CDR3: CASSLDGYTF
DNA: TGTGCCAGCAGCTTAGATGGCTACACCTTC

V: TRBV5-1
size: -
D: -
J: TRBJ2-4
CDR3: CASQTAPGQPNIQYF
DNA: TGCGCCAGCCAAACGGCCCCGGGACAACCAAACATTCAGTACTTC

V: TRBV10-3
size: -
D: -
J: TRBJ2-1
CDR3: CAINPSVGINNEQFF
DNA: TGTGCCATCAACCCTAGCGTTGGTATCAACAATGAGCAGTTCTTC

V: TRBV5-8
size: few
D: -
J: TRBJ1-6
CDR3: CASSLGGPGNFGPLHF
DNA: TGTGCCAGCAGCTTAGGTGGGCCAGGAAATTTTGGACCCCTCCACTTT

V: TRBV2
size: -
D: -
J: TRBJ2-3
CDR3: CASSVSGGTDTQYF
DNA: TGTGCCAGCAGTGTTTCGGGGGGCACAGATACGCAGTATTTT

V: TRBV30
size: -
D: -
J: TRBJ1-5
CDR3: CAWSVTAGNNQPQHF
DNA: TGTGCCTGGAGTGTAACGGCAGGGAACAATCAGCCCCAGCATTTT

V: TRBV29-1
size: -
D: -
J: TRBJ2-1
CDR3: CSVEYLVQEQFF
DNA: TGCAGCGTTGAATATTTGGTACAGGAGCAGTTCTTC

V: TRBV19
size: -
D: TRBD2
J: TRBJ2-6
CDR3: CASRLLAGPSGANVLTF
DNA: TGTGCCAGTAGATTACTAGCGGGTCCTTCTGGGGCCAACGTCCTGACTTTC

V: TRBV4-3
size: -
D: -
J: TRBJ2-3
CDR3: CASSQGERVPGYF
DNA: TGCGCCAGCAGCCAAGGGGAACGAGTACCGGGGTATTTT

V: TRBV6-6
size: once
D: -
J: TRBJ2-3
CDR3: CASSFRQRGTDTQYF
DNA: TGTGCCAGCAGTTTTCGACAACGGGGGACAGATACGCAGTATTTT

V: TRBV18
size: -
D: -
J: TRBJ1-4
CDR3: CASSPRTVNEKLFF
DNA: TGTGCCAGCTCACCTCGGACAGTTAATGAAAAACTGTTTTTT

V: TRBV2
size: -
D: TRBD2
J: TRBJ2-3
CDR3: CASSSGGAVDTQYF
DNA: TGTGCCAGCTCTAGCGGGGGGGCTGTAGATACGCAGTATTTT

V: TRBV30
size: -
D: TRBD1
J: TRBJ1-5
CDR3: CAWSPGQGNQPQHF
DNA: TGTGCCTGGAGCCCCGGACAGGGGAATCAGCCCCAGCATTTT

V: TRBV5-3
size: -
D: -
J: TRBJ2-2
CDR3: CARSLRTARYANTGELFF
DNA: TGTGCCAGAAGCTTGCGGACAGCGCGCTACGCGAACACCGGGGAGCTGTTTTTT

V: TRBV30
size: -
D: TRBD1
J: TRBJ1-5
CDR3: CAWGLTGTQPQHF
DNA: TGTGCCTGGGGCTTGACAGGGACTCAGCCCCAGCATTTT